This T cell receptor (beta chain) was sequenced in a study of blood T cell repertoires in COVID-19. V lost 4 bases and J lost 0, with 16 bases in between. CDR3 size: 16 residues. The germline V gene has CDR1 SGHDT and CDR2 YYEEEE. In the study's own analysis: Counts of nucleated cells, estimated from reference gene primer amplification, were obtained. Repertoires were generated with immunoSEQ multiplex PCR, while TCRdb's copy carries only in-frame clones and drops some. The V and J calls and clone size were taken over from that table, and D and trimming were inferred from the DNA. The table includes 59,000 or so clones, around 86% detected once.

The chain joins TRBV5-6 to TRBJ2-5; tentatively, D is TRBD2 (6 bases). The sequence derives from a human donor in a cohort sampled during active COVID-19. What was sequenced was peripheral blood. CDR3 sequence (DNA): TGTGCCAGCAGCGCGGTACTAGCTGGGTACCAAGAGACCCAGTACTTC. Its translation: CASSAVLAGYQETQYF.